The present TCR beta chain was sequenced within a study of blood T cell repertoires in COVID-19. Overall study: From the United States, Italy and Spain came samples of acute and convalescent COVID-19. T cells, B-cell-depleted T cells, or PBMCs provided the cDNA or gDNA that served as material.

Original processing methods: Reference gene primer amplification gave estimated nucleated cell counts. Sequencing used immunoSEQ multiplex PCR; TCRdb keeps in-frame clones, though not all of them. The D gene and trimming were derived from the DNA, and the V and J assignments and clone size from that table. The repertoire holds fewer than 75,000 clones, with 60% to 85% as singletons. Germline V gene data show CDR1 as SGHDT and CDR2 as YYEEEE. CDR3 length equals 18 residues. Trimming at V came to 3 bases and at J to 4 bases, leaving 16 bases not matched to a gene. V gene TRBV5-6 combines with J gene TRBJ1-2; 9 nucleotides agree with TRBD1. The receptor was isolated from a man in his sixties with acute or convalescent COVID-19. Sequencing was performed on peripheral blood. The CDR3 DNA follows: TGTGCCAGCAGCTGGAGTAACCGGGACAGGGAAGGGGGCTATGGCTACACCTTC. Protein: CASSWSNRDREGGYGYTF.